The 15 T cell receptor beta chains given below trace back to one sample, sequenced in a study of shared clonotypes between healthy human individuals. Profiling relied on immunoSEQ multiplex PCR, and the TCRdb table lists in-frame clones only, not all of them. Counted here are 2 million to 2.5 million clones, 90% to 96% occurring once; the ten biggest clones make up around 0.13%. Material: naive CD4+ T cells sorted from blood. Subset specified: CD45RA+ positively selected. The receptors shown here come from a man in his late teens or twenties in good health.

In the case of this clone: Other nucleotide sequences in the sample specify the same CDR3. The chain is built from TRBV19 and TRBJ2-4, with TRBD2 as a possible D gene (6 bases). The CDR3 consists of 15 residues. The V gene's germline CDR1 is LNHDA and CDR2 SQIVND (reference sequence). Between the trimmed V and J ends, which lost 5 bases and 0 bases, there was a span of 11 bases. In DNA form, the CDR3 reads TGTGCCAGTAGTTCGGGACTCCTAGCCAAAAACATTCAGTACTTC. Translating gives CASSSGLLAKNIQYF.

As to this clone: The sample holds other DNA sequences that translate to the same CDR3. The chain combines TRBV6-5 with TRBJ2-1; possible D gene TRBD2, 5 bases. Trimming cost V 3 bases and J 7 bases, with 13 bases left between them. The CDR3 is 14 amino acids. Per germline, CDR1 MNHEY and CDR2 SVGAGI. The CDR3 DNA is TGTGCCAGCAGTTATGGTCTAGCTGGGAATGAGCAGTTCTTC. Translated, it gives CASSYGLAGNEQFF.

The chain carries TRBV13 and TRBJ2-7; 7 bases line up with TRBD1. The germline V gene encodes CDR1 PRHDT and CDR2 FYEKMQ (reference sequence). The CDR3 totals 14 residues. V was pared by 3 bases and J by 2 bases, with 4 bases of the junction left unmatched. The CDR3: CASSLDRRAYEQYF. The CDR3 DNA reads as TGTGCCAGCAGCTTGGACAGGAGAGCCTACGAGCAGTACTTC. The full variable domain, with the rest looked up from reference TRBV13 and TRBJ2-7, is AAGVIQSPRHLIKEKRETATLKCYPIPRHDTVYWYQQGPGQDPQFLISFYEKMQSDKGSIPDRFSAQQFSDYHSELNMSSLELGDSALYFCASSLDRRAYEQYFGPGTRLTVT.

This rearrangement joins TRBV9 to TRBJ2-3; D gene unclear. V was trimmed by 0 bases and J by 10 bases, leaving 12 bases between them. Germline assignment: CDR1 SGDLS and CDR2 YYNGEE. The CDR3 runs 13 residues. The CDR3 DNA is TGTGCCAGCAGCGTAGCTAGGACCGGCTCGCAGTATTTT. Encoded protein: CASSVARTGSQYF.

This chain links TRBV6-1 with TRBJ1-2; D unresolved. The CDR3 has 11 amino acids. V was cut by 2 bases and J by 9 bases, with 7 bases left in between. The V gene's germline CDR1 is MNHNS and CDR2 SASEGT. This CDR3 is CASSEFGRYTF. The CDR3 region has the DNA TGTGCCAGCAGTGAATTCGGGCGCTACACCTTC.

CDR3 region: CASSLGKTGDGEQYF. As DNA, the CDR3 is TGTGCCAGCAGCTTAGGGAAGACAGGGGATGGCGAGCAGTACTTC. This chain uses TRBV7-9 with TRBJ2-7; 8 nucleotides agree with TRBD1. Germline CDR1 is SEHNR and CDR2 is FQNEAQ (reference sequence). Trimming cost V 1 base and J 6 bases; bases outside gene matches: 8. CDR3 length: 15 residues.

CDR3 protein: CASSIDNPGGRPTF. The CDR3, as DNA: TGTGCCAGTAGTATAGATAACCCCGGCGGCCGGCCCACCTTC. The gene calls are TRBV19 and TRBJ1-2; the D is unclear. From germline, CDR1 is LNHDA and CDR2 SQIVND (reference sequence). The CDR3 has 14 amino acids. V was pared by 0 bases and J by 13 bases, with 18 bases between.

This clone has just one count. CDR3 amino acids: CAISLRAGSSYEQYF. In nucleotides, the CDR3 is TGTGCCATCAGCCTTAGAGCGGGAAGCTCCTACGAGCAGTACTTC. The V gene is TRBV10-3, the J gene TRBJ2-7, with 7 bases matching TRBD2. The junction had 8 bases not matched to a gene; V was cut back by 6 bases and J by 0 bases. Germline V gives CDR1 ENHRY, CDR2 SYGVKD. The CDR3 has 15 amino acids.

V and J are TRBV7-9 and TRBJ1-4; D ambiguous. The V end was cut by 5 bases, the J end by 8 bases, with 18 bases between. Germline V CDR1 and CDR2: SEHNR, FQNEAQ (reference sequence). The CDR3 totals 15 residues. Written as DNA, the CDR3 is TGTGCCAGCAGCCTCGGACGGGGATCAGAAGAAAAACTGTTTTTT. Amino acids: CASSLGRGSEEKLFF.

The chain is built from TRBV30 and TRBJ2-3, with 7 bases that match TRBD1. Germline V gives CDR1 GTSNPN, CDR2 SVGIG (reference sequence). The CDR3 length is 15 residues. V was clipped by 2 bases and J by 2 bases; unmatched bases: 7. CDR3 in DNA: TGTGCCTGGAGTCGACAGGGTGGAAACACAGATACGCAGTATTTT. It encodes CAWSRQGGNTDTQYF.

This chain uses TRBV7-3 with TRBJ1-6; D is undetermined. In germline, CDR1 is SGHTA, CDR2 FQGTGA. CDR3 length: 16 residues. Trimming cost V 5 bases and J 14 bases, with 25 bases left between them. Here the CDR3 reads CASSPTSALSPLTLHF. Here the CDR3 DNA reads TGTGCCAGCAGCCCCACGTCGGCCCTATCCCCTTTGACCCTCCACTTT.

Concerning this clone: Other DNA sequences in the same sample also yield this CDR3. The rearrangement joins TRBV2 to TRBJ2-7; 9 nucleotides agree with TRBD1. CDR3 length equals 13 residues. The ends lost 6 bases at V and 2 bases at J; junction bases unmatched: 2. Germline CDR1 reads SNHLY; CDR2 reads FYNNEI. As DNA, the CDR3 is TGTGCCAGCAGGGGGACAGGGCCCTACGAGCAGTACTTC. This gives the protein CASRGTGPYEQYF.

The chain carries TRBV6-1 and TRBJ1-2; TRBD1 aligns across 8 bases. V was pared by 2 bases and J by 7 bases, with 15 bases of the junction left unmatched. The CDR3 consists of 17 residues. From germline, CDR1 is MNHNS and CDR2 SASEGT. CDR3 protein: CASSEPHHQGALGGYTF. The CDR3 bases are TGTGCCAGCAGTGAACCTCACCATCAGGGGGCGTTAGGTGGCTACACCTTC.

This sequence joins TRBV5-1 and TRBJ1-3; 12 bases line up with TRBD1. This CDR3 is built from 17 residues. The trim removed 1 base at V and 2 bases at J, leaving 4 bases unmatched. Germline assignment: CDR1 SGHRS and CDR2 YFSETQ. DNA of the CDR3: TGCGCCAGCAGCTTGTTGGGACAGGGGGCCGCTGGAAACACCATATATTTT. Protein: CASSLLGQGAAGNTIYF.

The V gene is TRBV4-1, the J gene TRBJ2-7; D not certain. The CDR3 is 16 residues long. Trimming left V 4 bases short and J 2 bases short, with 18 bases between. The germline gives CDR1 MGHRA, CDR2 YSYEKL. CDR3: CASSLLNTAAAYEQYF. For the CDR3, the DNA is TGCGCCAGCAGCCTGTTAAACACGGCGGCCGCCTACGAGCAGTACTTC.